The 9 T cell receptor beta chains in this list originate from one sample, sequenced in a study of cytomegalovirus exposure and HLA in healthy donors. The primer mix had 60 Vbeta and 13 Jbeta primers. Data came from immunoSEQ multiplex PCR; TCRdb stores just in-frame clones and leaves some out. The sample holds 140,000 to 150,000 clones, approximately 68% seen once. Material for sequencing was PBMCs. Receptors were obtained from a man aged 60 to 75 in good health and CMV-seronegative.

The chain combines TRBV7-9 with TRBJ1-2; 10 nucleotides line up with TRBD1. The trim removed 6 bases at V and 0 bases at J, leaving 4 bases unmatched. From germline, CDR1 is SEHNR and CDR2 FQNEAQ (reference sequence). CDR3 length equals 15 residues. CDR3 DNA: TGTGCCAGCAGTTCCGACAGGGGGCCTAACTATGGCTACACCTTC. Encoded protein: CASSSDRGPNYGYTF.

The chain employs TRBV6-5 and TRBJ1-4, with no clear D. Germline V CDR1 and CDR2: MNHEY, SVGAGI. The CDR3 has 13 amino acids. Deletions cut 7 bases from V and 0 bases from J, with 6 bases between. CDR3 nucleotide sequence: TGTGCCAGCAACAGTGCAACTAATGAAAAACTGTTTTTT. This encodes CASNSATNEKLFF.

V usage is TRBV5-4 and J usage is TRBJ2-1; 15 bases line up with TRBD2. Per the germline V gene, CDR1 is SGHNT and CDR2 is YYREEE (reference sequence). The CDR3 consists of 17 residues. With V trimmed by 3 bases and J by 9 bases, 10 bases remained unmatched. The CDR3 DNA follows: TGTGCCAGCAGCTCGGGGACTAGCGGGAGGCGTAACAGTGAGCAGTTCTTC. Translating gives CASSSGTSGRRNSEQFF.

The chain employs TRBV5-1 and TRBJ2-5, with D perhaps matching TRBD1 (6 bases). With 4 bases removed from V and 5 bases from J, the gap between germline ends came to 15 bases. CDR1 SGHRS and CDR2 YFSETQ come from the germline V gene. This CDR3 region has 14 residues. CDR3 in DNA: TGCGCCAGCAGCGCGACAGGAGGCCAGGAGACCCAGTACTTC. Its protein product is CASSATGGQETQYF.

This clone occurred a few times. The chain combines TRBV6-5 with TRBJ1-2, with D tentatively TRBD1 (5 bases). This CDR3 contains 14 residues. From germline, CDR1 is MNHEY and CDR2 SVGAGI. The V end was cut by 0 bases, the J end by 0 bases, with 5 bases between. CDR3 nucleotides: TGTGCCAGCAGTTACTCACAGGCTAACTATGGCTACACCTTC. Residues: CASSYSQANYGYTF.

The chain is built from TRBV11-2 and TRBJ1-5; a weak D match, TRBD1 (5 bases). The CDR3 covers 15 residues. Germline values: CDR1 SGHAT, CDR2 FQNNGV. V was shortened by 1 base and J by 6 bases, with 13 bases between the two germline ends. The DNA for the CDR3 is TGTGCCAGCAGCTTAGTTCAGGGCAGGAGTCAGCCCCAGCATTTT. Translation gives CASSLVQGRSQPQHF.

The chain joins TRBV19 to TRBJ2-5; possible D gene TRBD1, 5 bases. The CDR3 sequence is 13 residues long. CDR1 LNHDA and CDR2 SQIVND come from the germline V gene (reference sequence). Trimming shortened V by 4 bases and J by 4 bases, and 10 bases separated the two germline ends. Written as DNA, the CDR3 is TGTGCCAGTAGTACCCAGGGTGGAGAGACCCAGTACTTC. This codes for CASSTQGGETQYF.

This clone was detected only once. This chain's CDR3 is CASSSGTSNYGYTF. The CDR3 DNA sequence: TGTGCCAGCAGTTCCGGGACTTCTAACTATGGCTACACCTTC. The chain carries TRBV5-6 and TRBJ1-2, with a weak D call TRBD1 (5 bases). There are 14 residues in the CDR3. The V and J ends lost 5 bases and 0 bases respectively, with 11 bases between them. The germline V gene encodes CDR1 SGHDT and CDR2 YYEEEE.

The V and J genes are TRBV6-1 and TRBJ1-1; D might be TRBD1 (5 bases). The germline CDR1 and CDR2 sequences are MNHNS and SASEGT. Trimming stripped 11 bases from V and 1 base from J, with 14 bases between. The CDR3 covers 13 residues. The CDR3: CAGRQPQNTEAFF. The CDR3 bases are TGTGCCGGCCGACAGCCCCAGAACACTGAAGCTTTCTTT.